This TCR beta chain was obtained from a study of blood T cell repertoires in COVID-19. Study at large: The United States, Italy and Spain provided the acute and convalescent COVID-19 samples. In each case, the material was cDNA or gDNA derived from T cells, B-cell-depleted T cells, or PBMCs.

CDR1 LGHDT and CDR2 YNNKEL come from the germline V gene (reference sequence). CDR3 size: 17 residues. The ends lost 5 bases at V and 0 bases at J; junction bases unmatched: 10. How the authors handled the data: Nucleated cell number was recorded as an estimate derived from reference gene primer amplification. Libraries were prepared by immunoSEQ multiplex PCR; TCRdb keeps only in-frame clonotypes and omits some of them. That table furnishes V, J and clone size, whereas the DNA furnished D and trimming. The table shows about 110,000 clones, with 76% occurring only once. The Seattle patients joined while their infection was active and were tracked longitudinally afterward.

This rearrangement joins TRBV3-1 (or the pseudogene TRBV3-2) to TRBJ2-7; 10 nucleotides match TRBD2. The sequenced sample consisted of peripheral blood. The receptor was isolated from an elderly man with COVID-19, enrolled during active disease. CDR3 DNA: TGTGCCAGCAGCGCCCGGCTAGCGGGAGTTGTCTCCTACGAGCAGTACTTC. Encoded protein: CASSARLAGVVSYEQYF.